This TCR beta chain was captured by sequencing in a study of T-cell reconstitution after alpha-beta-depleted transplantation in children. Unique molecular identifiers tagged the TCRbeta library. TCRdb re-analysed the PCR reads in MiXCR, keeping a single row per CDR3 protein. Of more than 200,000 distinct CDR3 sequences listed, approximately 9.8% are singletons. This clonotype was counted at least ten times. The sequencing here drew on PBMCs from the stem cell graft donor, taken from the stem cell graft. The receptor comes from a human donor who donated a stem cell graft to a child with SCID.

The CDR3 DNA is TGTGCCAGCAGCTTAGTCTTCTTCGGGGGGCGATTTTCAGATACGCAGTATTTT. This sequence encodes CASSLVFFGGRFSDTQYF. The genes are TRBV11-2 and TRBJ2-3; D possibly corresponds to TRBD2 (7 bases). Germline assignment: CDR1 SGHAT and CDR2 FQNNGV. The V and J ends lost 1 base and 4 bases respectively, with 21 bases between them. This CDR3 has 18 residues.